The subject of this entry is one T cell receptor (beta chain). The sample belongs to a study of blood T cell repertoires in COVID-19. The CDR3 is 14 residues long. V lost 3 bases and J lost 1, with 8 bases in between. The germline V gene has CDR1 KGHDR and CDR2 SFDVKD. Original processing notes: Reference gene primer amplification in the assay estimated nucleated cell counts. The repertoire was sequenced with immunoSEQ multiplex PCR; TCRdb's copy has only in-frame clones and lacks some. That table gives V, J and clone size, and the DNA gave D and trimming. The sample consists of about 210,000 clones, 75% to 85% of them appearing once.

This chain connects TRBV24-1 to TRBJ2-5, with D perhaps matching TRBD2 (5 bases). This receptor was taken from a man in his fifties or sixties with active or convalescent COVID-19. Sequenced sample: peripheral blood. The CDR3 sequence is CATSDVGSQETQYF. The DNA for the CDR3 is TGTGCCACCAGTGATGTGGGGAGCCAAGAGACCCAGTACTTC.